This TCR beta chain was documented in a study of shared clonotypes between healthy human individuals. Overall study: Per donor, three plates held CD4 naive cells, three held CD4 memory, two held CD8 naive and one held CD8 memory. General study points: Depth of sequencing was expected to influence donor clonotype sharing. Larger richness was generally estimated for naive than memory subsets.

The CDR3 runs to 17 residues. Germline V gene sequence: CDR1 SQVTM, CDR2 ANQGSEA. In the study's own analysis: Junction-only sequences without quality scores were provided by ImmunoSEQ, so filtering was different. TCRdb's table, derived via immunoSEQ multiplex PCR, lists solely in-frame clones and lacks some. That table supplies the V and J calls and clone size; D and trimming were determined from the DNA. The sample has approximately 2,000,000 clones; roughly 90% are singletons. To note about this clone: The antigen is undetermined.

The genes are TRBV29-1 and TRBJ1-6; 8 bases match TRBD1. The TCR originated in a man aged 18 to 30 in good health. Some clones in this sample may be carry-over from other donors' samples. Sequencing was carried out using naive CD4+ T cells from PBMCs. As to subset: CD45RA+ positively selected. This CDR3 is CRGINPSRQGLESPLHF. The CDR3 nucleotides are TGCAGAGGAATAAACCCCTCGAGACAGGGGTTGGAGTCACCCCTCCACTTT. Filled out from reference TRBV29-1 and TRBJ1-6, the complete variable domain reads SAVISQKPSRDICQRGTSLTIQCQVDSQVTMMFWYRQQPGQSLTLIATANQGSEATYESGFVIDKFPISRPNLTFSTLTVSNMSPEDSSIYLCRGINPSRQGLESPLHFGNGTRLTVT.